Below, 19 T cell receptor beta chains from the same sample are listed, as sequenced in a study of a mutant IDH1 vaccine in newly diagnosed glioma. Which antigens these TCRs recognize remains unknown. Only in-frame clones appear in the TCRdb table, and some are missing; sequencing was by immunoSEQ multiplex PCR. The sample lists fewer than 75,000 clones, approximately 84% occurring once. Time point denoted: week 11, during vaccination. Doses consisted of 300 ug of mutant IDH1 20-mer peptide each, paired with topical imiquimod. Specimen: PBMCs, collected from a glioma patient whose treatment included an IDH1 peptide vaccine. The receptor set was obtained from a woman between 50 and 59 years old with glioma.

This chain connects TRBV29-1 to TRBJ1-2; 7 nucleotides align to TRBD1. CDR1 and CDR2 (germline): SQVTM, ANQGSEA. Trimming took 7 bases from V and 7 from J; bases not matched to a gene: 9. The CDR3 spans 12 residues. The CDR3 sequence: CSAITGVLGYTF. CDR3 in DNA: TGCAGCGCAATAACAGGGGTTCTTGGCTACACCTTC. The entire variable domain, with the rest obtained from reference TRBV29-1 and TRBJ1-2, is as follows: SAVISQKPSRDICQRGTSLTIQCQVDSQVTMMFWYRQQPGQSLTLIATANQGSEATYESGFVIDKFPISRPNLTFSTLTVSNMSPEDSSIYLCSAITGVLGYTFGSGTRLTVV.

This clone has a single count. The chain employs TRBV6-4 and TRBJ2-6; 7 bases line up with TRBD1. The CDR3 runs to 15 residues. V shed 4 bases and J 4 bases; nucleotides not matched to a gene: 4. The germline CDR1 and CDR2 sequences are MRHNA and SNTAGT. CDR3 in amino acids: CASSGTGVGANVLTF. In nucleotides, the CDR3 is TGTGCCAGCAGTGGAACAGGGGTCGGGGCCAACGTCCTGACTTTC.

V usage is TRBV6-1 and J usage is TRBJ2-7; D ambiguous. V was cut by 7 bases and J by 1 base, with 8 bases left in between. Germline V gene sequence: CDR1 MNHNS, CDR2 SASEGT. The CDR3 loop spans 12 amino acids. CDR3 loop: CASKRGSYEQYF. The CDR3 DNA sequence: TGTGCCAGCAAGCGAGGTTCCTACGAGCAGTACTTC.

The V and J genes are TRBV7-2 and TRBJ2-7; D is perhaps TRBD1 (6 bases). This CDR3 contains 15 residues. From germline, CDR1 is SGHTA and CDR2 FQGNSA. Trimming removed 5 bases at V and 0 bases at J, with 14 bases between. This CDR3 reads CASSPQGPISYEQYF. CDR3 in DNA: TGTGCCAGCAGCCCCCAGGGGCCGATCTCCTACGAGCAGTACTTC.

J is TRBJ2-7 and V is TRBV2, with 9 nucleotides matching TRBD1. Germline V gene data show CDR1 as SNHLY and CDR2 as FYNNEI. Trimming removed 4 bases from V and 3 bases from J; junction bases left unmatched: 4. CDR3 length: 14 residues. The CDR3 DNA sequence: TGTGCCAGCAGTGGGGGGACAGGGAACTACGAGCAGTACTTC. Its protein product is CASSGGTGNYEQYF.

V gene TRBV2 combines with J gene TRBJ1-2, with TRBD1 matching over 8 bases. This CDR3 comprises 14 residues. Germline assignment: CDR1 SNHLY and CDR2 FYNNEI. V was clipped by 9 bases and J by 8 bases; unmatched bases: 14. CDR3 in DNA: TGTGCCAGTCAAACAGACAGGGGCATAGGCGGCTACACCTTC. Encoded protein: CASQTDRGIGGYTF.

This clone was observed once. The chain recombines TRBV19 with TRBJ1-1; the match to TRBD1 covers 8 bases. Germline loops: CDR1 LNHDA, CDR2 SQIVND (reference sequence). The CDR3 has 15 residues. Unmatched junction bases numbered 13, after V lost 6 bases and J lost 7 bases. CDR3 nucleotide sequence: TGTGCCAGTAGGCTGACAGGGGCCGCCCCCCTTGAAGCTTTCTTT. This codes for CASRLTGAAPLEAFF. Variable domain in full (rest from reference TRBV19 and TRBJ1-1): DGGITQSPKYLFRKEGQNVTLSCEQNLNHDAMYWYRQDPGQGLRLIYYSQIVNDFQKGDIAEGYSVSREKKESFPLTVTSAQKNPTAFYLCASRLTGAAPLEAFFGQGTRLTVV.

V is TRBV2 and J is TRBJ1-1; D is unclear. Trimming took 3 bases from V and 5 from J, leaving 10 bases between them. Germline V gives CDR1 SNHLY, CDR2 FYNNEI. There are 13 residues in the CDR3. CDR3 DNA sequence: TGTGCCAGCAGTGACCTCCGGGAAACTGAAGCTTTCTTT. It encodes CASSDLRETEAFF.

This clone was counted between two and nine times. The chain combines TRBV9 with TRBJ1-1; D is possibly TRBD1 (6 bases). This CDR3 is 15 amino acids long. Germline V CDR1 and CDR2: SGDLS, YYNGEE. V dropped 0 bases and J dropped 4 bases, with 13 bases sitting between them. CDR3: CASSVGTDLGTEAFF. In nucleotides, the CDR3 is TGTGCCAGCAGCGTAGGGACAGACCTGGGCACTGAAGCTTTCTTT.

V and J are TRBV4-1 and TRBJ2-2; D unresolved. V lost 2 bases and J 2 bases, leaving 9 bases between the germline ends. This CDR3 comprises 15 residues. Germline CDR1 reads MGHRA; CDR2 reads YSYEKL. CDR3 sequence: CASSQTPGNTGELFF. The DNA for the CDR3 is TGCGCCAGCAGCCAAACCCCGGGTAACACCGGGGAGCTGTTTTTT.

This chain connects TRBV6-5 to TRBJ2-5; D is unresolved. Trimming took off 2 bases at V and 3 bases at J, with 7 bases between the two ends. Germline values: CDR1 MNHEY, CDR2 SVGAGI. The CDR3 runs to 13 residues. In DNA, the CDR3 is TGTGCCAGCAGTTACGGGGAAAAAGAGACCCAGTACTTC. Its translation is CASSYGEKETQYF.

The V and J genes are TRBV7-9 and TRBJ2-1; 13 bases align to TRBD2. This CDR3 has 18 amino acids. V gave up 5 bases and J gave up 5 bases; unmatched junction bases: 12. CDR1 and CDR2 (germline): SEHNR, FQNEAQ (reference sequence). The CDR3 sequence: CASSGRLAGGRQDNEQFF. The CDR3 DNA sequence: TGTGCCAGCAGCGGTCGACTAGCGGGGGGCAGGCAGGACAATGAGCAGTTCTTC.

DNA for the CDR3: TGTGCCAGCAGTGAAGGAGGGGCCGGGTGGGCTGAAGCTTTCTTT. Translation: CASSEGGAGWAEAFF. The chain combines TRBV6-1 with TRBJ1-1; a weak D match, TRBD1 (5 bases). Germline V gene lookup returns CDR1 MNHNS and CDR2 SASEGT. This CDR3 has 15 amino acids. The V end was cut by 1 base, the J end by 6 bases, with 15 bases between.

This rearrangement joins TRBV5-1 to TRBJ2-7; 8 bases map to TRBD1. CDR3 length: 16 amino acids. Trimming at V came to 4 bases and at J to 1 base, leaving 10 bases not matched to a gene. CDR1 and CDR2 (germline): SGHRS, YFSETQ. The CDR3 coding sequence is TGCGCCAGCAGCGTAGCCCCTACAGGGGGGTCCTACGAGCAGTACTTC. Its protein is CASSVAPTGGSYEQYF. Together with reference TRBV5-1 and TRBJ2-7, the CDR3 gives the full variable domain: KAGVTQTPRYLIKTRGQQVTLSCSPISGHRSVSWYQQTPGQGLQFLFEYFSETQRNKGNFPGRFSGRQFSNSRSEMNVSTLELGDSALYLCASSVAPTGGSYEQYFGPGTRLTVT.

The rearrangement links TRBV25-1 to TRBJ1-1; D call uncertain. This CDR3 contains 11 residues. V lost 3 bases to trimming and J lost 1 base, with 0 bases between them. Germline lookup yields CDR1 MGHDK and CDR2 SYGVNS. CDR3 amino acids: CASSENTEAFF. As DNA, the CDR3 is TGTGCCAGCAGTGAGAACACTGAAGCTTTCTTT.

The CDR3 sequence: CASSEGTGGWYEQYF. CDR3 sequence (DNA): TGTGCCAGCAGTGAAGGCACAGGGGGATGGTACGAGCAGTACTTC. V is TRBV6-1 and J is TRBJ2-7; 8 bases agree with TRBD1. There are 15 residues in the CDR3. Trimming took 1 base from V and 4 from J; bases not matched to a gene: 6. Germline CDR1 is MNHNS and CDR2 is SASEGT.

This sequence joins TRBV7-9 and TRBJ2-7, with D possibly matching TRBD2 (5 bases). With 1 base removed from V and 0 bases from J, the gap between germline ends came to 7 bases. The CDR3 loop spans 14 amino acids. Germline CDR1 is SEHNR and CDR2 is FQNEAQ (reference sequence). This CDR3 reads CASSLERSSYEQYF. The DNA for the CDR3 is TGTGCCAGCAGCTTAGAGCGGAGCTCCTACGAGCAGTACTTC.

In DNA form, the CDR3 reads TGTGCCAGCAGCGTAGAGAATAACCCAATCGAGCAGTACTTC. As protein: CASSVENNPIEQYF. V usage is TRBV9 and J usage is TRBJ2-7; D gene unclear. Germline V gene sequence: CDR1 SGDLS, CDR2 YYNGEE. Trimming shortened V by 0 bases and J by 6 bases, and 13 bases separated the two germline ends. The CDR3 totals 14 residues.

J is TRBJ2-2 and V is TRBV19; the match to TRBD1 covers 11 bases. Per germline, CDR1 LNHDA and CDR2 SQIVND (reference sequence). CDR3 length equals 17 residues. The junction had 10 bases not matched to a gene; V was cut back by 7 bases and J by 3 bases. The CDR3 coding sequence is TGTGCCAGTAAATCCGCTCGGGGACAGGGGGACACCGGGGAGCTGTTTTTT. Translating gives CASKSARGQGDTGELFF.